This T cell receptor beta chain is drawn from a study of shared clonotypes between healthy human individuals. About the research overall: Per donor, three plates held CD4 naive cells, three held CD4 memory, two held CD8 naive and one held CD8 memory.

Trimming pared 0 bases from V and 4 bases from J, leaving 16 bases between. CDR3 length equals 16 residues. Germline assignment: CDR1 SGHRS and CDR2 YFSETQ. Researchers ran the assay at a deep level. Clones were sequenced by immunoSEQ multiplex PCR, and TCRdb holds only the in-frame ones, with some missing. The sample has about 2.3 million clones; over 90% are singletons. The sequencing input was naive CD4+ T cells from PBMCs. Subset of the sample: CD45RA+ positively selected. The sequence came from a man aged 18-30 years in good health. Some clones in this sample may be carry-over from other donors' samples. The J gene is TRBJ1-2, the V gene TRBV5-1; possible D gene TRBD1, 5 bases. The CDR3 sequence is CASSLAGEGETYGYTF. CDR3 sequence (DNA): TGCGCCAGCAGCTTGGCGGGGGAAGGTGAAACCTATGGCTACACCTTC.